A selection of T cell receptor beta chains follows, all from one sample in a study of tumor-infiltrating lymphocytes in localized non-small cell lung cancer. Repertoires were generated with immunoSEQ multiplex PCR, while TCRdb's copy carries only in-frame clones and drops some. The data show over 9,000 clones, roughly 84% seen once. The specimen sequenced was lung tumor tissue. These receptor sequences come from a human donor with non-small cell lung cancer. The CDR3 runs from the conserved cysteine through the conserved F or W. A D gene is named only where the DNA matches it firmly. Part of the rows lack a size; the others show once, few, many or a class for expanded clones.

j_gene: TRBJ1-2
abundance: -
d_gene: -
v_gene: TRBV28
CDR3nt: TGTGCCAGCCGATTCAGGATTACTAACTATGGCTACACCTTC
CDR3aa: CASRFRITNYGYTF

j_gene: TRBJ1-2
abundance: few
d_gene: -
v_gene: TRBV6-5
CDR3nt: TGTGCCAGCAGTTCCCGGCAGGACTTAGCTAACTATGGCTACACCTTC
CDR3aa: CASSSRQDLANYGYTF

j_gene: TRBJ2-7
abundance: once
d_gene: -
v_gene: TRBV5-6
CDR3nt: TGTGCCAGCAGCTACAGGTCCCGCGCCTACGAGCAGTACTTC
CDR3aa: CASSYRSRAYEQYF

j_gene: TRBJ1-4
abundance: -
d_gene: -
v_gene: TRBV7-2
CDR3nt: TGTGCCAGCAGCTCGGCGGTCGGGGCTAATGAAAAACTGTTTTTT
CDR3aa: CASSSAVGANEKLFF

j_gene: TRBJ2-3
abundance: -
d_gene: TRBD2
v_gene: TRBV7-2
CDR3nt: TGTGCCAGCAGCTCATACGGGGGGGCCAGTACGCAGTATTTT
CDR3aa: CASSSYGGASTQYF

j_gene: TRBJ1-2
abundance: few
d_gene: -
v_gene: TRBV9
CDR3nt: TGTGCCAGCAGCCACCACCCAACGACGGACGGTAACTATGGCTACACCTTC
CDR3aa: CASSHHPTTDGNYGYTF

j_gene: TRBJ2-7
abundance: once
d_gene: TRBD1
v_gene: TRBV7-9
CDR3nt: TGTGCCAGCAGCTCCGCACCGGATAAAAGACCGGGACAGGGCTACGAGCAGTACTTC
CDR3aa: CASSSAPDKRPGQGYEQYF

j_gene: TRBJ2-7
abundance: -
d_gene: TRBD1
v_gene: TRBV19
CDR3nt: TGTGCCAGTACCTCTCAGGGACAGGGCACCTACGAGCAGTACTTC
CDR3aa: CASTSQGQGTYEQYF

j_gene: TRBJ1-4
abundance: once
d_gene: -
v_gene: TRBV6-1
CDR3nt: TGTGCCAGCAGTGCCCTGGCGGGACCAACTAATGAAAAACTGTTTTTT
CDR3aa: CASSALAGPTNEKLFF

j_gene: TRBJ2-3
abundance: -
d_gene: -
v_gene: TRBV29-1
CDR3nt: TGCAGCGTAGGACTGGGAGATACGCAGTATTTT
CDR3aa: CSVGLGDTQYF

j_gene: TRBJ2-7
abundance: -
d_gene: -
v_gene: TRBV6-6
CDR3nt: TGTGCCAGCAGCCAAGGTTCGTACGAGCAGTACTTC
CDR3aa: CASSQGSYEQYF

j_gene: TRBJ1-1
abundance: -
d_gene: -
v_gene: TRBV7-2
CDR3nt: TGTGCCAGCAGCTTATTCTCAGGCGGCACTGAAGCTTTCTTT
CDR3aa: CASSLFSGGTEAFF

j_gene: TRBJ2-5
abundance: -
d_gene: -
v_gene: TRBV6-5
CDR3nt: TGTGCCAGCAGTTACAGTACTTTAGGGGAGACCCAGTACTTC
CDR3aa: CASSYSTLGETQYF

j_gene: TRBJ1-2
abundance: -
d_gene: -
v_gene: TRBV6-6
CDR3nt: TGTGCCAGCAGTCCGGACAGCTATGGCTACACCTTC
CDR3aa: CASSPDSYGYTF

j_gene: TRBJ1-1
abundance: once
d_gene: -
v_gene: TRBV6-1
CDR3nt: TGTGCCAGCAGTGACGGGTGGGGCACTGAAGCTTTCTTT
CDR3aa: CASSDGWGTEAFF

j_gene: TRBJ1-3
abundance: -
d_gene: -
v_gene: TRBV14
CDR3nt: TGTGCCAGCAGCCGAAAGACGGGAAACACCATATATTTT
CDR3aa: CASSRKTGNTIYF

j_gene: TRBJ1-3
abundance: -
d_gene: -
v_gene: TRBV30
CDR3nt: TGTGCCTGGAATAGGGGGGAGAGAAACACCATATATTTT
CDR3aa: CAWNRGERNTIYF

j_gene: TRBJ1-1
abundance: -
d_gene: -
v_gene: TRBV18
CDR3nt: TGTGCCAGCTCACCGCTGGAAGGAATGAGAACTGAAGCTTTCTTT
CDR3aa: CASSPLEGMRTEAFF

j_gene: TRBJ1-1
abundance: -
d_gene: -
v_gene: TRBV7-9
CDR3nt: TGTGCCAGCAGCTTATTTTGGCAGGGGAATGCTGAAGCTTTCTTT
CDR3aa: CASSLFWQGNAEAFF

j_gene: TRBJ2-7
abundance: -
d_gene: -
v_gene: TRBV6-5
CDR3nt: TGTGCCAGCAGTTACTTGCTCAGGGAAGGCGAGCAGTACTTC
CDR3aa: CASSYLLREGEQYF

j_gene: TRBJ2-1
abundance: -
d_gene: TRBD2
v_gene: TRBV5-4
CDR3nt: TGTGCCAGCAGCTTGGCCAGCGGGAGGGCCAATGAGCAGTTCTTC
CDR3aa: CASSLASGRANEQFF

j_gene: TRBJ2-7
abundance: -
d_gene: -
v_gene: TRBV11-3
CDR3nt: TGTGCCAGCAGCTTAGGAGCCAGTAGCTCCTACGAGCAGTACTTC
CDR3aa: CASSLGASSSYEQYF

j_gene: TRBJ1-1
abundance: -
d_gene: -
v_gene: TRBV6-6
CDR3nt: TGTGCCAGCAGTTACTCGTGGCCCGAAGCTTTCTTT
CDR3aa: CASSYSWPEAFF

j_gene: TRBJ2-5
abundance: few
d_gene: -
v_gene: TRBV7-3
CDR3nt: TGTGCCAGCAGCACGAAGTGGGGCGAGACCCAGTACTTC
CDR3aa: CASSTKWGETQYF

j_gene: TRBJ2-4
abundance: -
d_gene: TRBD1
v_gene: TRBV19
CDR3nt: TGTGCCAGTAGTAGCGGGACAGGGCTAGCCAAAAACATTCAGTACTTC
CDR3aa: CASSSGTGLAKNIQYF

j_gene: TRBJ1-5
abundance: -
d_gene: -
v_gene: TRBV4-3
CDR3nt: TGCGCCAGCAGCCAAGGCGGGCTCGGACAGCCCCAGCATTTT
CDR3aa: CASSQGGLGQPQHF

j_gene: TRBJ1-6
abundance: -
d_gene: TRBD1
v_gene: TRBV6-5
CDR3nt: TGTGCCAGCAGTTACCTCGGACAGGGAGATTCACCCCTCCACTTT
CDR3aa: CASSYLGQGDSPLHF

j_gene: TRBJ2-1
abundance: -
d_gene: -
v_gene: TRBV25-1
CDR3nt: TGTGCCAGCAGTGGAGTAGGTTTTACCTACAATGAGCAGTTCTTC
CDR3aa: CASSGVGFTYNEQFF

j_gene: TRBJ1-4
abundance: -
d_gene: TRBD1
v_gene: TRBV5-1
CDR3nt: TGCGCCAGCAGCTTGGTGACAGGGGTTGAAAAACTGTTTTTT
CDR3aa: CASSLVTGVEKLFF

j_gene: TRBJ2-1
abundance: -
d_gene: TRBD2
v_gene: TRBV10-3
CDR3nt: TGTGCCATCAGTGAAGGCGGGGGGGAGTACAATGAGCAGTTCTTC
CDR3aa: CAISEGGGEYNEQFF

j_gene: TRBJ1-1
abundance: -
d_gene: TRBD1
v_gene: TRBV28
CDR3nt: TGTGCCAGCAGTTTTCCAGGGGGCACAGCTTTCTTT
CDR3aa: CASSFPGGTAFF

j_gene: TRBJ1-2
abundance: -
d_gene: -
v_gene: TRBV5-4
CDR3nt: TGTGCCAGCAGCTTGGCCGGAGATGGCTACACCTTC
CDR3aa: CASSLAGDGYTF

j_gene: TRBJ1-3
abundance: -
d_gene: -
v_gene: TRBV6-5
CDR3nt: TGTGCCAGCAGCCGTTCACCTGGAAACACCATATATTTT
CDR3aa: CASSRSPGNTIYF

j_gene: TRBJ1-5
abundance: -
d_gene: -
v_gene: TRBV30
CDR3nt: TGTGCCTGGAGTGTAACGGGGGTAAGGGAGCCCCAGCATTTT
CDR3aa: CAWSVTGVREPQHF

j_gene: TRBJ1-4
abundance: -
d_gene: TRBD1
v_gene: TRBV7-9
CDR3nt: TGTGCCAGCAGCTTGGGGGACAGTCCTAATGAAAAACTGTTTTTT
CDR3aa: CASSLGDSPNEKLFF